A selection of T cell receptor beta chains follows, all from one sample in a study of blood T cells in healthy people across ages. TCRdb independently ran MiXCR on the 5' RACE reads; one entry per CDR3 protein. This table has some 1,500,000 distinct CDR3 sequences, around 40% appearing once. Sequencing input: blood. All receptors derive from a woman aged 18-29 years in good health. Each CDR3 is given with its conserved first and last residue. The D gene is left open where the match is weak. Clone size is stated in some rows and not others, as once, few, many or a class when expanded.

j_gene: TRBJ2-5; v_gene: TRBV28; d_gene: NA; abundance: NA; CDR3aa: CASSFFGRQETQYF; CDR3nt: TGTGCCAGCAGTTTCTTTGGACGACAAGAGACCCAGTACTTC
j_gene: TRBJ2-5; v_gene: TRBV6-4; d_gene: NA; abundance: NA; CDR3aa: CASSEKAGSQETQYF; CDR3nt: TGTGCCAGCAGTGAAAAAGCGGGTTCCCAAGAGACCCAGTACTTC
j_gene: TRBJ1-5; v_gene: TRBV12-3/TRBV12-4; d_gene: NA; abundance: NA; CDR3aa: CASRDGGQPQHF; CDR3nt: TGTGCCAGCAGGGACGGGGGTCAGCCCCAGCATTTT
j_gene: TRBJ2-2; v_gene: TRBV19; d_gene: TRBD1; abundance: NA; CDR3aa: CASSIGRLQGRKYTGELFF; CDR3nt: TGTGCCAGTAGTATAGGAAGATTACAGGGGCGAAAGTACACCGGGGAGCTGTTTTTT
j_gene: TRBJ1-2; v_gene: TRBV20-1; d_gene: TRBD1; abundance: few; CDR3aa: CSARTPGGYGYTF; CDR3nt: TGCAGTGCTAGAACCCCAGGGGGCTATGGCTACACCTTC
j_gene: TRBJ2-2; v_gene: TRBV12-3/TRBV12-4; d_gene: NA; abundance: NA; CDR3aa: CASSFTRIWSGELFF; CDR3nt: TGTGCCAGCAGTTTCACACGGATATGGTCCGGGGAGCTGTTTTTT
j_gene: TRBJ2-1; v_gene: TRBV20-1; d_gene: TRBD2; abundance: few; CDR3aa: CSASIHGGGDNYNEQFF; CDR3nt: TGCAGTGCTAGTATTCACGGCGGGGGGGATAATTACAATGAGCAGTTCTTC
j_gene: TRBJ1-2; v_gene: TRBV7-9; d_gene: NA; abundance: NA; CDR3aa: CASSLQQGDGYTF; CDR3nt: TGTGCCAGCAGCTTACAACAGGGCGATGGCTACACCTTC
j_gene: TRBJ2-7; v_gene: TRBV7-8; d_gene: TRBD1; abundance: NA; CDR3aa: CASSSQPGQVFSEQYF; CDR3nt: TGTGCCAGCAGCTCACAACCGGGACAGGTATTCAGCGAGCAGTACTTC
j_gene: TRBJ2-7; v_gene: TRBV4-3; d_gene: TRBD1; abundance: NA; CDR3aa: CASSQESLGQGYYEQYF; CDR3nt: TGCGCCAGCAGCCAAGAATCTTTAGGACAGGGTTACTACGAGCAGTACTTC
j_gene: TRBJ2-2; v_gene: TRBV11-2; d_gene: NA; abundance: many; CDR3aa: CASSPQTRTGELFF; CDR3nt: TGTGCCAGCAGCCCACAGACTAGGACCGGGGAGCTGTTTTTT
j_gene: TRBJ2-2; v_gene: TRBV5-1; d_gene: TRBD2; abundance: NA; CDR3aa: CASSLRGLAGVGNTGELFF; CDR3nt: TGCGCCAGCAGCTTGCGTGGACTAGCGGGAGTGGGGAACACCGGGGAGCTGTTTTTT
j_gene: TRBJ2-7; v_gene: TRBV27; d_gene: NA; abundance: NA; CDR3aa: CASALLAGGEQYF; CDR3nt: TGTGCCAGCGCTCTCCTAGCTGGGGGCGAGCAGTACTTC
j_gene: TRBJ2-7; v_gene: TRBV4-2; d_gene: NA; abundance: few; CDR3aa: CASSQVAGGINEQYF; CDR3nt: TGTGCCAGCAGCCAAGTGGCTGGCGGGATTAACGAGCAGTACTTC
j_gene: TRBJ2-3; v_gene: TRBV7-9; d_gene: NA; abundance: NA; CDR3aa: CASSLVEGVTDTQYF; CDR3nt: TGTGCCAGCAGCTTAGTAGAAGGGGTCACAGATACGCAGTATTTT
j_gene: TRBJ2-1; v_gene: TRBV20-1; d_gene: NA; abundance: few; CDR3aa: CSAREGLASSYNEQFF; CDR3nt: TGCAGTGCTAGAGAAGGGCTAGCGAGCTCCTACAATGAGCAGTTCTTC
j_gene: TRBJ2-2; v_gene: TRBV4-1; d_gene: NA; abundance: NA; CDR3aa: CASSTMWQNRNTGELFF; CDR3nt: TGCGCCAGCAGCACGATGTGGCAGAACAGGAACACCGGGGAGCTGTTTTTT
j_gene: TRBJ1-1; v_gene: TRBV20-1; d_gene: TRBD1; abundance: few; CDR3aa: CSATIDRVTEAFF; CDR3nt: TGCAGTGCTACCATTGACAGGGTCACTGAAGCTTTCTTT